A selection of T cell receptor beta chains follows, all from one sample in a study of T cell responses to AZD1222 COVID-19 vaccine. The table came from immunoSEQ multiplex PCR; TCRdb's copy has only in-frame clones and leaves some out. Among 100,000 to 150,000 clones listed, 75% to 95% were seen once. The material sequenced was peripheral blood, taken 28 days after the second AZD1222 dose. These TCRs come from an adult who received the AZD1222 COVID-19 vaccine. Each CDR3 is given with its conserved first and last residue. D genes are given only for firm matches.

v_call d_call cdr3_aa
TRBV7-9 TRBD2 CASSGSGGTGELFF
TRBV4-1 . CASSQVETGPSYGYTF
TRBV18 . CASSPGQLQETQYF
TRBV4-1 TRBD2 CASRHLAGGDTDTQYF
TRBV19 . CASSIVWGTTEAFF
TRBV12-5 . CASGPSNQPQHF
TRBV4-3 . CASSPGGGSAVETQYF
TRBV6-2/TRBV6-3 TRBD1 CASSPSGRGLGGPLHF
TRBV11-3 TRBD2 CASSLEGAMGIAGGPHEQFF
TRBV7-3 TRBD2 CASSPGLAGNEQFF
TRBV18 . CASSPRDKNIQYF
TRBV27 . CASSLRGSSSGNTIYF
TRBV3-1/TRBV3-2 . CASSQRDLRTDTQYF
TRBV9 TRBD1 CASSPLGTGNNEQFF
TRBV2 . CASSWTDPNEKLFF
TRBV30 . CAWSMTVEYGYTF
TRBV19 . CASSNRVSMAGELFF
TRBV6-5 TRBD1 CAIGDRHYGYTF
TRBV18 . CASSQADPHSGNTIYF
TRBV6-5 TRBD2 CASSSVAGTYEQYF
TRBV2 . CASEAGSSYNEQFF
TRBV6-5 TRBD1 CASSSGQAGVQPQHF
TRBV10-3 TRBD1 CAISEVGDRGDNTEAFF
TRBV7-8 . CASSLATGPNNEQFF